Detailed here is one T cell receptor beta chain. The CDR3 covers 11 residues. The trim removed 6 bases at V and 14 bases at J, leaving 9 bases unmatched. Germline loops: CDR1 DFQATT, CDR2 SNEGSKA (reference sequence). These data are taken from a study of early T cells in non-severe SARS-CoV-2 infection. Molecules of cDNA were individually given unique molecular identifiers that were attached to them. MiXCR was run by TCRdb on the 5' RACE reads, yielding one entry per CDR3 protein. This table holds approximately 64,000 distinct CDR3 sequences, 4% to 5.5% found once. V usage is TRBV20-1 and J usage is TRBJ2-1; 8 bases line up with TRBD2. The sample consisted of whole blood. The sequence came from an adult who was a healthcare worker with PCR-confirmed SARS-CoV-2 infection or an uninfected control (not recorded which). CDR3 DNA sequence: TGCAGTGCACTTCAGACTAGCGAGGAGTTCTTC. Its translation: CSALQTSEEFF.